This is a list of T cell receptor beta chains from one sample in a study of control samples from healthy donors and cancer patients. Profiled with immunoSEQ multiplex PCR; TCRdb holds only in-frame clones, not every one. The data contain about 150,000 clones, 93% of them seen just once; the ten biggest clones take up 5% to 7%. Sequenced: blood. The origin of the receptors is a man between 18 and 29 years old in good health. Both conserved end residues are part of each CDR3. A D gene is named only where the DNA matches it firmly. A clone size is listed for some rows: how often the clone was seen (once, few, many), or a class if it is expanded.

>TRBJ2-7|NA|TRBV2|TRBD1
CASSDPGDRGYEQYF
TGTGCCAGCAGTGATCCGGGGGACAGGGGATACGAGCAGTACTTC
>TRBJ1-1|NA|TRBV5-1|NA
CASSLRIDTEAFF
TGCGCCAGCAGCCTACGAATTGACACTGAAGCTTTCTTT
>TRBJ1-3|NA|TRBV6-5|NA
CASSYSIGAGWDTIYF
TGTGCCAGCAGTTACTCGATTGGGGCAGGGTGGGACACCATATATTTT
>TRBJ1-2|NA|TRBV6-2/TRBV6-3|NA
CASRPPGTGFNYGYTF
TGTGCCAGCCGCCCGCCAGGGACGGGATTTAACTATGGCTACACCTTC
>TRBJ2-3|NA|TRBV4-3|NA
CASSQEFGGDTQYF
TGCGCCAGCAGCCAAGAGTTCGGGGGAGATACGCAGTATTTT
>TRBJ1-5|once|TRBV5-8|NA
CASSMGRRGYSNQPQHF
TGTGCCAGCAGCATGGGACGGCGGGGTTATAGCAATCAGCCCCAGCATTTT
>TRBJ2-2|NA|TRBV19|NA
CASNPGGGTGELFF
TGTGCCAGTAATCCAGGGGGAGGTACCGGGGAGCTGTTTTTT
>TRBJ2-7|NA|TRBV23-1|TRBD1
CASSHETGLREQYF
TGCGCCAGCAGTCACGAGACAGGGCTACGCGAGCAGTACTTC
>TRBJ1-1|once|TRBV11-2|NA
CASSDRVSAEAFF
TGTGCCAGCAGCGATAGGGTCTCGGCTGAAGCTTTCTTT
>TRBJ1-1|NA|TRBV29-1|NA
CSVETGGLGTEAFF
TGCAGCGTGGAAACGGGGGGCTTGGGCACTGAAGCTTTCTTT
>TRBJ2-1|NA|TRBV7-9|NA
CASSLSGRPPQFF
TGTGCCAGCAGCTTATCAGGACGGCCTCCTCAGTTCTTC
>TRBJ2-1|NA|TRBV5-1|NA
CASSLSYNEQFF
TGCGCCAGCAGTCTCAGTTACAATGAGCAGTTCTTC
>TRBJ2-2|once|TRBV6-5|NA
CAARPFFNTGELFF
TGTGCTGCTAGGCCGTTTTTTAACACCGGGGAGCTGTTTTTT
>TRBJ2-5|NA|TRBV6-2/TRBV6-3|NA
CASSNIRGRGETQYF
TGTGCCAGCAGTAATATTCGGGGTCGCGGGGAGACCCAGTACTTC
>TRBJ2-7|NA|TRBV19|NA
CASTVATVLGYEQYF
TGTGCCAGTACCGTGGCGACAGTTCTCGGCTACGAGCAGTACTTC
>TRBJ2-1|NA|TRBV5-1|NA
CASSLGVQDRYYNEQFF
TGCGCCAGCAGCTTGGGAGTTCAAGACAGGTATTACAATGAGCAGTTCTTC
>TRBJ2-2|NA|TRBV13|NA
CASSRNTGELFF
TGTGCCAGCAGCCGAAACACCGGGGAGCTGTTTTTT
>TRBJ1-3|NA|TRBV13|NA
CASSTSSLSGNTIYF
TGTGCCAGCAGTACCAGCAGTCTCTCTGGAAACACCATATATTTT
>TRBJ1-1|NA|TRBV6-5|TRBD1
CASPDRMNTEAFF
TGTGCCAGCCCGGACAGGATGAACACTGAAGCTTTCTTT
>TRBJ2-1|NA|TRBV27|TRBD1
CASSSGQENYNEQFF
TGTGCCAGCAGTTCGGGACAGGAGAACTACAATGAGCAGTTCTTC
>TRBJ2-2|once|TRBV5-1|TRBD1
CASSLDRGTTGELFF
TGCGCCAGCAGCCTTGACAGGGGAACGACCGGGGAGCTGTTTTTT
>TRBJ2-7|NA|TRBV27|NA
CASSLRVGYEQYF
TGTGCCAGCAGTTTAAGGGTAGGCTACGAGCAGTACTTC
>TRBJ2-7|NA|TRBV5-6|TRBD2
CASSLGTSGAPYEQYF
TGTGCCAGCAGTCTCGGGACTAGCGGGGCCCCCTACGAGCAGTACTTC
>TRBJ2-7|once|TRBV27|TRBD2
CASSPLPREWSYEQYF
TGTGCCAGCAGTCCCCTCCCGCGGGAGTGGTCCTACGAGCAGTACTTC
>TRBJ1-1|NA|TRBV14|NA
CASSQEGLGGLTEAFF
TGTGCCAGCAGCCAAGAAGGCCTTGGGGGTTTGACTGAAGCTTTCTTT
>TRBJ2-7|once|TRBV4-3|NA
CASSQDFRGSSYEQYF
TGCGCCAGCAGCCAAGATTTTAGGGGGAGCTCCTACGAGCAGTACTTC
>TRBJ2-3|NA|TRBV9|TRBD2
CASSTPGGRADTQYF
TGTGCCAGCAGCACCCCTGGCGGGAGGGCGGATACGCAGTATTTT
>TRBJ2-6|NA|TRBV5-1|NA
CASSLDGAGANVLTF
TGCGCCAGCAGCCTGGACGGAGCTGGGGCCAACGTCCTGACTTTC
>TRBJ2-1|NA|TRBV11-3|TRBD2
CASSFLAGGNEQFF
TGTGCCAGCAGCTTTTTAGCGGGGGGGAATGAGCAGTTCTTC
>TRBJ2-7|NA|TRBV28|TRBD2
CASSMPSVGLAGGKQYF
TGTGCCAGCAGTATGCCTAGCGTCGGGCTAGCGGGAGGAAAGCAGTACTTC
>TRBJ1-2|NA|TRBV4-2|NA
CASSQDQISYTF
TGTGCCAGCAGCCAAGACCAGATCAGCTACACCTTC
>TRBJ1-5|NA|TRBV2|TRBD1
CASRATGEDQPQHF
TGTGCCAGCAGGGCCACAGGGGAGGATCAGCCCCAGCATTTT
>TRBJ1-3|once|TRBV6-6|NA
CASSYSAVSGNTIYF
TGTGCCAGCAGTTACTCGGCGGTCTCTGGAAACACCATATATTTT
>TRBJ2-7|NA|TRBV9|TRBD2
CASSLLAGGQNEQYF
TGTGCCAGCAGCCTATTAGCGGGGGGGCAGAACGAGCAGTACTTC
>TRBJ2-2|NA|TRBV11-2|NA
CASSFLREGDTGELFF
TGTGCCAGCAGCTTTTTGCGGGAAGGGGATACCGGGGAGCTGTTTTTT
>TRBJ1-4|NA|TRBV7-6|NA
CASSLARASVEKLFF
TGTGCCAGCAGCTTAGCGCGGGCCAGCGTCGAAAAACTGTTTTTT
>TRBJ2-1|NA|TRBV5-4|TRBD2
CASSPGLAGTNEQFF
TGTGCCAGCAGCCCCGGACTAGCGGGTACCAATGAGCAGTTCTTC
>TRBJ1-2|NA|TRBV12-3/TRBV12-4|NA
CALRGAHYGYTF
TGTGCCCTGCGAGGGGCTCACTATGGCTACACCTTC
>TRBJ2-3|NA|TRBV29-1|TRBD1
CSVPGQGTDTQYF
TGCAGCGTCCCCGGACAGGGTACAGATACGCAGTATTTT
>TRBJ1-1|NA|TRBV3-1/TRBV3-2|NA
CASSPGTRGNTEAFF
TGTGCCAGCAGCCCGGGGACCCGAGGGAACACTGAAGCTTTCTTT
>TRBJ2-3|NA|TRBV5-1|TRBD2
CASSQSGGEGTQYF
TGCGCCAGCAGCCAAAGCGGGGGAGAGGGAACGCAGTATTTT
>TRBJ1-4|NA|TRBV4-3|NA
CASSQKGLEKLFF
TGCGCCAGCAGCCAGAAGGGGCTGGAAAAACTGTTTTTT
>TRBJ1-2|NA|TRBV2|NA
CASIGAGNYGYTF
TGTGCCAGCATAGGGGCAGGGAACTATGGCTACACCTTC
>TRBJ1-5|NA|TRBV28|NA
CASSENQGYQPQHF
TGTGCCAGCAGCGAAAACCAGGGATATCAGCCCCAGCATTTT
>TRBJ1-1|NA|TRBV20-1|NA
CSASQGFEAFF
TGCAGTGCTAGTCAGGGGTTTGAAGCTTTCTTT
>TRBJ2-7|NA|TRBV11-2|NA
CASTDTGYEQYF
TGTGCCAGCACCGACACAGGCTACGAGCAGTACTTC
>TRBJ2-1|NA|TRBV6-6|NA
CASSGGRYNEQFF
TGTGCCAGCAGTGGGGGTCGATACAATGAGCAGTTCTTC
>TRBJ1-4|once|TRBV7-9|NA
CASTGDAGEKLFF
TGTGCCAGCACCGGCGACGCTGGAGAAAAACTGTTTTTT
>TRBJ2-3|NA|TRBV5-8|NA
CASSFLGQNTDTQYF
TGTGCCAGCAGCTTTTTGGGGCAGAACACAGATACGCAGTATTTT
>TRBJ1-6|NA|TRBV28|NA
CASSFRGTPLHF
TGTGCCAGCAGTTTTCGCGGGACACCCCTCCACTTT
>TRBJ1-1|NA|TRBV19|NA
CASSYQGNTEAFF
TGTGCCAGTAGTTATCAGGGGAACACTGAAGCTTTCTTT
>TRBJ2-3|NA|TRBV30|NA
CAWSSMPLGADTQYF
TGTGCCTGGAGTTCCATGCCCCTTGGCGCAGATACGCAGTATTTT
>TRBJ2-3|NA|TRBV6-5|TRBD1
CASSYRDRSTDTQYF
TGTGCCAGCAGCTATCGGGACAGAAGCACAGATACGCAGTATTTT
>TRBJ1-1|NA|TRBV7-6|NA
CASSLQGTNTEAFF
TGTGCCAGCAGCTTGCAGGGAACGAACACTGAAGCTTTCTTT
>TRBJ2-1|NA|TRBV7-2|NA
CASSFQSEQFF
TGTGCCAGCAGCTTCCAAAGTGAGCAGTTCTTC
>TRBJ1-2|once|TRBV9|NA
CASSVDGTRASNLYGYTF
TGTGCCAGCAGCGTCGATGGGACCAGGGCCTCAAATCTCTATGGCTACACCTTC
>TRBJ2-7|NA|TRBV11-3|NA
CASSLDHGSEQYF
TGTGCCAGCAGCTTAGATCACGGATCCGAGCAGTACTTC
>TRBJ1-6|NA|TRBV4-1|NA
CASNSGNSPLHF
TGCGCCAGTAATTCAGGGAATTCACCCCTCCACTTT
>TRBJ1-5|NA|TRBV12-5|NA
CASGEPHDQPQHF
TGTGCTAGTGGTGAACCCCATGATCAGCCCCAGCATTTT